The following is a TCR beta chain sequence with its context. These data belong to a study of blood T cell repertoires in COVID-19. The germline V gene encodes CDR1 MNHNY and CDR2 SVGAGI (reference sequence). The CDR3 runs to 15 residues. Trimming stripped 5 bases from V and 0 bases from J, with 11 bases between. Data came from immunoSEQ multiplex PCR; TCRdb stores just in-frame clones and leaves some out. This repertoire shows around 300,000 clones, 70% to 90% found once; its top ten account for about 10%. The TCR originated in a woman in her seventies with acute or convalescent COVID-19. The rearrangement links TRBV6-6 to TRBJ2-1, with D possibly matching TRBD2 (5 bases). The material sequenced was peripheral blood. The DNA of the CDR3 is TGTGCCAGCAGTCCCACGGGGAGCTCCTACAATGAGCAGTTCTTC. Encoded protein: CASSPTGSSYNEQFF.